Presented here are 15 T cell receptor beta chains from one specimen sequenced in a study of blood T cell repertoires in COVID-19. Clones were sequenced by immunoSEQ multiplex PCR, and TCRdb holds only the in-frame ones, with some missing. The data contain 200,000 to 250,000 clones, 85% of them singletons. The sample taken for sequencing was peripheral blood. The receptor source for this set is a woman in her seventies with COVID-19, enrolled during active disease.

The V call is TRBV19, the J call TRBJ2-5; TRBD2 might be the D (5 bases). Germline V gives CDR1 LNHDA, CDR2 SQIVND (reference sequence). The CDR3 is made up of 16 amino acids. V lost 4 bases, J lost 5 bases, and 20 bases lay in between. The CDR3 nucleotides read TGTGCCAGTAGTAATTGGCGGTCGGGGATTTGGGAGACCCAGTACTTC. This sequence encodes CASSNWRSGIWETQYF.

V gene TRBV18 combines with J gene TRBJ1-1; a possible D gene is TRBD1 (5 bases). V was shortened by 2 bases and J by 0 bases, with 10 bases between the two germline ends. This CDR3 is built from 15 residues. CDR1 is KGHSH and CDR2 is LQKENI in the germline V gene. The CDR3 here is CASSPYAGLNTEAFF. CDR3 coding DNA: TGTGCCAGCTCACCATACGCAGGGCTGAACACTGAAGCTTTCTTT. Full variable domain (remainder filled in from reference TRBV18 and TRBJ1-1): NAGVMQNPRHLVRRRGQEARLRCSPMKGHSHVYWYRQLPEEGLKFMVYLQKENIIDESGMPKERFSAEFPKEGPSILRIQQVVRGDSAAYFCASSPYAGLNTEAFFGQGTRLTVV.

V is TRBV7-9 and J is TRBJ2-1; D call uncertain. Between the trimmed V and J ends, which lost 7 bases and 6 bases, there was a span of 22 bases. The CDR3 extends over 16 amino acids. Germline CDR1 SEHNR, CDR2 FQNEAQ (reference sequence). The DNA of the CDR3 is TGTGCCAGCACCCCGATGGTATTCCCCTCGGGCAATGAGCAGTTCTTC. Residues: CASTPMVFPSGNEQFF.

This chain joins TRBV9 and TRBJ2-2, with a tentative D call TRBD2 (6 bases). The V and J ends lost 3 bases and 0 bases respectively, with 12 bases between them. The CDR3 runs 16 residues. Germline CDR1 is SGDLS and CDR2 is YYNGEE. CDR3 sequence reads: CASSADGGPNTGELFF. In DNA, the CDR3 is TGTGCCAGCAGCGCAGACGGGGGACCGAACACCGGGGAGCTGTTTTTT.

The V and J genes are TRBV7-2 and TRBJ1-1; 10 bases align to TRBD1. Germline V gene sequence: CDR1 SGHTA, CDR2 FQGNSA. Unmatched junction bases numbered 12, after V lost 1 base and J lost 7 bases. The CDR3 spans 17 residues. The CDR3 nucleotides read TGTGCCAGCAGCTTAGGCCCCGCGGGACAGGGGAACGGTGAAGCTTTCTTT. It encodes CASSLGPAGQGNGEAFF.

V usage is TRBV3-1 (or the pseudogene TRBV3-2) and J usage is TRBJ1-4; TRBD1 might be the D (6 bases). The CDR3 loop spans 15 amino acids. The V gene lost 1 base and the J gene lost 4 bases, with 10 bases spanning the gap. CDR1 and CDR2 from the germline V gene are LGHDT and YNNKEL (reference sequence). In nucleotides, the CDR3 is TGTGCCAGCAGCCAAGGGGCAGGGGTTAATGAAAAACTGTTTTTT. Encoded protein: CASSQGAGVNEKLFF.

This clone came up once. This chain uses TRBV2 with TRBJ1-6; D is unresolved. The CDR3 length is 13 residues. Per germline, CDR1 SNHLY and CDR2 FYNNEI. V was clipped by 6 bases and J by 10 bases, with 13 bases between them. Here the CDR3 DNA reads TGTGCCAGCAGCGACGGGGATCGATCACCCCTCCACTTT. This translates into CASSDGDRSPLHF.

The rearrangement joins TRBV29-1 to TRBJ1-4; TRBD1 matches 9 bases. Per germline, CDR1 SQVTM and CDR2 ANQGSEA. The CDR3 spans 13 residues. V shed 6 bases, J shed 7 bases, and the junction held 6 bases outside the gene matches. CDR3 DNA: TGCAGCGTCGCCGGGACAGGGAGTGAAAAACTGTTTTTT. Its protein product is CSVAGTGSEKLFF.

This clone appeared many times. This chain joins TRBV5-1 and TRBJ1-1; tentatively, D is TRBD1 (6 bases). This CDR3 has 15 residues. Germline V CDR1 and CDR2: SGHRS, YFSETQ. V was pared by 4 bases and J by 4 bases, with 17 bases between. The CDR3 region has the DNA TGCGCCAGCAGCCGAGACAGGCCTGGCGTCACTGAAGCTTTCTTT. Protein: CASSRDRPGVTEAFF.

This chain uses TRBV5-1 with TRBJ1-2, with 9 bases fitting TRBD1. The CDR3 covers 15 residues. The germline V gene encodes CDR1 SGHRS and CDR2 YFSETQ. V dropped 4 bases and J dropped 8; count of bases not matched to a gene: 12. For the CDR3, the DNA is TGCGCCAGCAGCCTGGAAGCCGGACAGGGGAGCGGCTACACCTTC. Amino acids: CASSLEAGQGSGYTF.

The CDR3 sequence: CASRGPGWRFNGYTF. CDR3 bases: TGTGCCAGTAGGGGGCCAGGGTGGCGTTTTAATGGCTACACCTTC. This sequence joins TRBV19 and TRBJ1-2; the D gene is possibly TRBD1 (5 bases). Trimming left V 6 bases short and J 6 bases short, with 20 bases between. Per germline, CDR1 LNHDA and CDR2 SQIVND (reference sequence). This CDR3 region has 15 residues.

J is TRBJ1-3 and V is TRBV6-5; 7 nucleotides agree with TRBD1. J gave up 4 bases and V 7 bases, and 4 bases lay outside the gene matches. This CDR3 comprises 13 residues. Looked up from germline, CDR1 is MNHEY and CDR2 is SVGAGI. Here the CDR3 DNA reads TGTGCCAGCACCCGGGGACAGGGAAACACCATATATTTT. Encoded protein: CASTRGQGNTIYF.

The rearrangement links TRBV6-4 to TRBJ1-2, with a possible D match to TRBD1 (5 bases). V lost 0 bases to trimming and J lost 3 bases, with 14 bases between them. The CDR3 is 16 amino acids. The germline V gene has CDR1 MRHNA and CDR2 SNTAGT. CDR3 region: CASSDSGRGDYYGYTF. CDR3 DNA: TGTGCCAGCAGTGACTCGGGTCGGGGGGACTACTATGGCTACACCTTC.

In its sample, this clone was seen once. The gene calls are TRBV6-2 or TRBV6-3 and TRBJ1-1, with D perhaps TRBD1 (5 bases). V lost 8 bases, J lost 4 bases, and 20 bases lay in between. CDR1 is MNHEY and CDR2 is SVGEGT in the germline V gene. The CDR3 runs to 15 residues. The chain's CDR3 is CASGHRQHQITEAFF. The CDR3 bases are TGTGCCAGCGGCCATAGACAGCACCAGATCACTGAAGCTTTCTTT.

The V and J genes are TRBV30 and TRBJ1-6; possible D gene TRBD1, 5 bases. Trimming left V 0 bases short and J 10 bases short, with 10 bases between. The length of the CDR3 is 13 residues. The V gene's germline CDR1 is GTSNPN and CDR2 SVGIG (reference sequence). The chain's CDR3 is CAWSVAGHSPLHF. In DNA form, the CDR3 reads TGTGCCTGGAGTGTAGCAGGGCACTCACCCCTCCACTTT.